This entry is about one TCR beta chain. Antigen: not known. The source of the sample is a study of cytomegalovirus exposure and HLA in healthy donors. As for the study in general: Genotyping of roughly 400 donors showed that about 84% belonged to the Caucasian-associated ancestry cluster.

Study conclusions and caveats: Association of a missense DCLRE1C variant with TCR beta V- and J-gene trimming was reported in a later analysis. An analysis was carried out later, and it reportedly showed fewer N-insertions in an Asian-associated ancestry cluster than the roughly 670-donor mean. It was only CMV serostatus that was available as immune exposure information.

It was with 60 Vbeta and 13 Jbeta primers that the PCR ran. Sequencing was performed with immunoSEQ multiplex PCR; in TCRdb, only in-frame clones are kept and a portion is missing. The sample shows some 170,000 clones, roughly 82% of them seen only once. Trimming removed 7 bases at V and 7 bases at J, with 19 bases between. Germline V CDR1 and CDR2: LNHDA, SQIVND (reference sequence). This CDR3 region has 14 residues. The sequence was obtained from a girl aged 5-17 years in good health and CMV-seropositive. The rearrangement joins TRBV19 to TRBJ1-2, with D possibly TRBD1 on 5 matching bases. What was sequenced was PBMCs. CDR3 in DNA: TGTGCCAGTAAGCTCAGGACATCCCGACCTGGCTACACCTTC. Translating gives CASKLRTSRPGYTF. Drawing the rest from reference TRBV19 and TRBJ1-2, the complete variable domain is DGGITQSPKYLFRKEGQNVTLSCEQNLNHDAMYWYRQDPGQGLRLIYYSQIVNDFQKGDIAEGYSVSREKKESFPLTVTSAQKNPTAFYLCASKLRTSRPGYTFGSGTRLTVV.